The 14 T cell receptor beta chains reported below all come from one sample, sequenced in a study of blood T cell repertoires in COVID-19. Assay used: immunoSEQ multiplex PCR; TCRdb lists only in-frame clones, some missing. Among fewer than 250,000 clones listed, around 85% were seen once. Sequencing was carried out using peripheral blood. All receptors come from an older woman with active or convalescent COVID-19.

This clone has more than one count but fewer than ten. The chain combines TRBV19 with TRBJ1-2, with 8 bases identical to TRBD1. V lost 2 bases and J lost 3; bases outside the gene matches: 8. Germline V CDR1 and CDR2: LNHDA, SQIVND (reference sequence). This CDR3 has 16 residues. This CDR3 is CASSIPGTGADYGYTF. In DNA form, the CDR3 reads TGTGCCAGTAGTATACCCGGGACAGGAGCTGACTATGGCTACACCTTC.

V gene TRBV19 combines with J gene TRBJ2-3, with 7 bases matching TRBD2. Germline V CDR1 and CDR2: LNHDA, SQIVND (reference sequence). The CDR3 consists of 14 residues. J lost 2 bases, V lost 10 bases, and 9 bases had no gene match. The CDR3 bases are TGTGCCACCGGGGGGAATAGCAACACAGATACGCAGTATTTT. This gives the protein CATGGNSNTDTQYF.

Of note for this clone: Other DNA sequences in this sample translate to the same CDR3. The CDR3: CASSSRTGGDQPQHF. The CDR3 coding sequence is TGTGCCAGCAGCAGTCGGACAGGGGGCGATCAGCCCCAGCATTTT. This rearrangement joins TRBV7-2 to TRBJ1-5; 11 nucleotides line up with TRBD1. Germline values: CDR1 SGHTA, CDR2 FQGNSA. With 5 bases clipped from V and 5 bases from J, the junction kept 5 bases outside the gene matches. The length of the CDR3 is 15 residues. Complete variable domain (other parts from reference TRBV7-2 and TRBJ1-5): GAGVSQSPSNKVTEKGKDVELRCDPISGHTALYWYRQSLGQGLEFLIYFQGNSAPDKSGLPSDRFSAERTGGSVSTLTIQRTQQEDSAVYLCASSSRTGGDQPQHFGDGTRLSIL.

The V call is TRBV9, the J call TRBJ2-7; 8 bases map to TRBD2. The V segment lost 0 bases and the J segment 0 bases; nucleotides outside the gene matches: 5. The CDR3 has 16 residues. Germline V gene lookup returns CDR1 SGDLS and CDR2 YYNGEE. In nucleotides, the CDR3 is TGTGCCAGCAGCGTAGGAACGGGAGGGAGCTCCTACGAGCAGTACTTC. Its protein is CASSVGTGGSSYEQYF.

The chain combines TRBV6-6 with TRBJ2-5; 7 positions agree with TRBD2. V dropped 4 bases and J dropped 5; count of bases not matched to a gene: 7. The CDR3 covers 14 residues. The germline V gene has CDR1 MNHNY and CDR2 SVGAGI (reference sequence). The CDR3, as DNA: TGTGCCAGCAGTTCCTCGACTAGCAAGGAGACCCAGTACTTC. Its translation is CASSSSTSKETQYF.

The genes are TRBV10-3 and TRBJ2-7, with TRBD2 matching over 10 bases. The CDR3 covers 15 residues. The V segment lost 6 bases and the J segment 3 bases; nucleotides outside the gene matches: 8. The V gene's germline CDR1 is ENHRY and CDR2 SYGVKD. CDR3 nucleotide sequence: TGTGCCATCAGCTTTAGCGGGAGGACCAACTACGAGCAGTACTTC. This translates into CAISFSGRTNYEQYF.

CDR3 amino acids: CASSPGVTGGWYGYTF. The CDR3 bases are TGTGCCAGCAGCCCAGGGGTCACAGGGGGCTGGTATGGCTACACCTTC. This chain uses TRBV7-2 with TRBJ1-2; 9 nucleotides line up with TRBD1. J gave up 5 bases and V 5 bases, and 12 bases lay outside the gene matches. The germline CDR1 and CDR2 sequences are SGHTA and FQGNSA. The CDR3 is 16 residues long.

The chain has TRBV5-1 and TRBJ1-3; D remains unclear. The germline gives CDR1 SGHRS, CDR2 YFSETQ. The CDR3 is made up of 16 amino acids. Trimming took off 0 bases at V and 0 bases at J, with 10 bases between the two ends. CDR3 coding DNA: TGCGCCAGCAGCTTGGGACCCGGGGACTCTGGAAACACCATATATTTT. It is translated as CASSLGPGDSGNTIYF.

The CDR3 DNA sequence: TGTGCCAGCAGCTTCAACGGAGCCTTGATGCGAGCCAAAAACATTCAGTACTTC. Encoded protein: CASSFNGALMRAKNIQYF. The chain carries TRBV7-8 and TRBJ2-4; no clear D. V shed 3 bases and J shed 0 bases, with 18 bases lying between them. This CDR3 is 18 amino acids long. In germline, CDR1 is SGHVS, CDR2 FQNEAQ.

CDR3 amino acids: CASSPSPGLAGSAYSYEQYF. DNA of the CDR3: TGTGCCAGCAGTCCCTCCCCGGGACTAGCGGGTTCGGCTTACTCCTACGAGCAGTACTTC. The chain has TRBV6-6 and TRBJ2-7; 12 bases align to TRBD2. V dropped 5 bases and J dropped 0; count of bases not matched to a gene: 17. In germline, CDR1 is MNHNY, CDR2 SVGAGI (reference sequence). This CDR3 comprises 20 residues.

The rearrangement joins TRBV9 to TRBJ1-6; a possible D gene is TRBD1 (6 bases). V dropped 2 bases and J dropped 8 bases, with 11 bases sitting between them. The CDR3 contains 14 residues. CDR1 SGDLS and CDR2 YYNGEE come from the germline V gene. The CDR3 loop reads CASSVQGRDSPLHF. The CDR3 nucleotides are TGTGCCAGCAGCGTGCAGGGGCGGGATTCACCCCTCCACTTT.

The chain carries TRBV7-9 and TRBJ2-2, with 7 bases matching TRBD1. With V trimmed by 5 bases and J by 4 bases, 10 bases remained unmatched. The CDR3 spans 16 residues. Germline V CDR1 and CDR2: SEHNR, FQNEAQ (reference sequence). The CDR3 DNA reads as TGTGCCAGCAGCAAAGGGACAGTCCGTGGCACCGGGGAGCTGTTTTTT. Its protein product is CASSKGTVRGTGELFF.

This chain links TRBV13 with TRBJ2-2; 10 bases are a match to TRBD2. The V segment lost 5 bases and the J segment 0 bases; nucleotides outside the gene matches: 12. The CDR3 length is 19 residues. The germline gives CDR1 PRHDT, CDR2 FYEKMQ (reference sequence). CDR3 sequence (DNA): TGTGCCAGCAGCGGAGCGGGACTAGCGACTATAACGAACACCGGGGAGCTGTTTTTT. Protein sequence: CASSGAGLATITNTGELFF.

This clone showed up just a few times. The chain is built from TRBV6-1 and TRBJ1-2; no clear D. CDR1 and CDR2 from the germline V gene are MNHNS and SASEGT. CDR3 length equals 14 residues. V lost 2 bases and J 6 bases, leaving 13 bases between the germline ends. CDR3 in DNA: TGTGCCAGCAGTGAAAGTTACAGTAGAGATGGCTACACCTTC. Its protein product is CASSESYSRDGYTF.